The present entry profiles one TCR beta chain with its context. Its antigen is currently unknown. This sample is part of a study of T cell responses to AZD1222 COVID-19 vaccine. Study-level points and caveats: Clonal diversity may have been underestimated in mostly white British donors. Just a handful of AZD1222 recipients were seropositive at baseline.

TCRdb's copy holds only in-frame clones and misses some; the assay was immunoSEQ multiplex PCR. The table lists about 190,000 clones, approximately 90% of them singletons, with approximately 0.97% in the top ten. The V and J ends lost 3 bases and 4 bases respectively, with 12 bases between them. The length of the CDR3 is 14 residues. CDR1 and CDR2 from the germline V gene are SEHNR and FQNEAQ (reference sequence). This chain links TRBV7-9 with TRBJ1-2, with D possibly TRBD1 on 5 matching bases. The receptor was derived from an adult in good health. The material was peripheral blood, obtained on day 0 of AZD1222 vaccination. CDR3 in amino acids: CASSFTGEVYGYTF. CDR3 nucleotides: TGTGCCAGCAGCTTTACGGGGGAGGTCTATGGCTACACCTTC.